Presented here are 25 T cell receptor beta chains from one specimen sequenced in a study of OX40 agonist ivuxolimab in advanced cancers. Repertoires were generated with immunoSEQ multiplex PCR, while TCRdb's copy carries only in-frame clones and drops some. In the table there are roughly 9,900 clones, around three quarters of which are singletons. Sequencing was performed on CD4+ or CD8+ T cells sorted from blood, taken in a trial of the OX40 agonist ivuxolimab. These receptors were obtained from an adult with an advanced solid tumor such as melanoma, head and neck, liver or kidney cancer.

The gene calls are TRBV7-6 and TRBJ2-7; D could derive from TRBD1 or TRBD2 (6 bases each). V lost 4 bases and J 1 base, leaving 14 bases between the germline ends. The V gene's germline CDR1 is SGHVS and CDR2 FNYEAQ. This CDR3 region has 15 residues. The CDR3 protein is CASSSNGGRSYEQYF. The CDR3 DNA reads as TGTGCCAGCAGCTCCAACGGGGGCCGATCCTACGAGCAGTACTTC.

There are a few counts of this clone. The rearrangement links TRBV5-4 to TRBJ2-5; the D gene could be TRBD1 or TRBD2 (5 bases each). The CDR3 runs to 15 residues. The V end lost 4 bases, the J end lost 2 bases, and 15 bases lay between the germline ends. The germline gives CDR1 SGHNT, CDR2 YYREEE (reference sequence). CDR3 protein: CASSGDGAGQETQYF. Written as DNA, the CDR3 is TGTGCCAGCAGCGGGGACGGGGCAGGGCAAGAGACCCAGTACTTC.

V is TRBV4-1 and J is TRBJ1-2, with TRBD1 as a possible D gene (5 bases). CDR1 MGHRA and CDR2 YSYEKL come from the germline V gene. This CDR3 has 13 amino acids. Trimming pared 1 base from V and 5 bases from J, leaving 8 bases between. CDR3 DNA sequence: TGCGCCAGCAGCCAAGGACAGACATATGGCTACACCTTC. It yields the protein CASSQGQTYGYTF.

V is TRBV28 and J is TRBJ2-7; 8 bases align to TRBD2. The germline CDR1 and CDR2 sequences are MDHEN and SYDVKM. Unmatched junction bases numbered 2, after V lost 1 base and J lost 0 bases. This CDR3 is 15 amino acids long. CDR3 residues: CASSLLAGSSYEQYF. The CDR3 DNA reads TGTGCCAGCAGTTTATTAGCGGGGAGCTCCTACGAGCAGTACTTC.

The chain is built from TRBV5-6 and TRBJ2-1; D is undetermined. Deletions cut 0 bases from V and 3 bases from J, with 10 bases between. Germline CDR1 SGHDT, CDR2 YYEEEE. The CDR3 length is 15 residues. The DNA for the CDR3 is TGTGCCAGCAGCTTGGCCCCAGGTGTCTACAATGAGCAGTTCTTC. It translates to CASSLAPGVYNEQFF.

The V call is TRBV9, the J call TRBJ1-2; 7 bases are shared with TRBD1. The V gene's germline CDR1 is SGDLS and CDR2 YYNGEE. This CDR3 region has 15 residues. Germline trimming cut 0 bases from V and 5 bases from J; bases unmatched to any gene: 7. The CDR3 nucleotides are TGTGCCAGCAGCGTAGAACACAGGGGACGGTATGGCTACACCTTC. Its protein is CASSVEHRGRYGYTF.

The rearrangement links TRBV28 to TRBJ2-7; TRBD1 aligns across 9 bases. CDR1 and CDR2 from the germline V gene are MDHEN and SYDVKM. Trimming at V came to 6 bases and at J to 4 bases, leaving 10 bases not matched to a gene. This CDR3 contains 15 residues. CDR3 coding DNA: TGTGCCAGCAGCCCATATTACAGGGGGCGATACGAGCAGTACTTC. It specifies CASSPYYRGRYEQYF.

The chain combines TRBV19 with TRBJ1-2; possibly TRBD1 for D (5 bases). Germline CDR1 reads LNHDA; CDR2 reads SQIVND (reference sequence). Trimming took 8 bases from V and 4 from J, leaving 17 bases between them. This CDR3 contains 14 residues. The CDR3 region is CASFRQGSGYGYTF. The DNA for the CDR3 is TGTGCCAGTTTCAGGCAGGGATCAGGCTATGGCTACACCTTC.

The chain recombines TRBV6-1 with TRBJ2-3; TRBD2 matches at 10 bases. Germline V gene sequence: CDR1 MNHNS, CDR2 SASEGT. The CDR3 totals 14 residues. With 8 bases clipped from V and 5 bases from J, the junction kept 7 bases outside the gene matches. CDR3 loop: CASYLAGALDTQYF. DNA for the CDR3: TGTGCCAGCTATCTAGCGGGAGCTTTAGATACGCAGTATTTT.

J is TRBJ2-5 and V is TRBV27; TRBD1 matches at 7 bases. The germline gives CDR1 MNHEY, CDR2 SMNVEV (reference sequence). After removal of 6 bases from V and 4 bases from J, the junction contained 8 bases not matched to a gene. The CDR3 spans 14 residues. As DNA, the CDR3 is TGTGCCAGCAGCCGGACAGGACCTGGAGAGACCCAGTACTTC. Its translation: CASSRTGPGETQYF.

CDR3 sequence: CASSATGFNQPQHF. The CDR3 bases are TGTGCCAGCAGCGCAACAGGGTTCAATCAGCCCCAGCATTTT. The rearrangement uses TRBV9 and TRBJ1-5; possibly TRBD1 for D (6 bases). This CDR3 is built from 14 residues. Germline V gives CDR1 SGDLS, CDR2 YYNGEE. Trimming stripped 3 bases from V and 3 bases from J, with 10 bases between.

The rearrangement joins TRBV27 to TRBJ2-3; no clear D gene. Trimming stripped 5 bases from V and 6 bases from J, with 18 bases between. Per germline, CDR1 MNHEY and CDR2 SMNVEV (reference sequence). The CDR3 contains 15 residues. The CDR3 DNA reads as TGTGCCAGCAGTCCACCCTGGGCCAGGTCGGATACGCAGTATTTT. This sequence encodes CASSPPWARSDTQYF.

This clone was detected only a few times. The chain combines TRBV5-1 with TRBJ2-7, with 9 bases fitting TRBD2. Germline V gives CDR1 SGHRS, CDR2 YFSETQ. This CDR3 is built from 14 residues. Germline trimming cut 2 bases from V and 6 bases from J; bases unmatched to any gene: 6. Here the CDR3 DNA reads TGCGCCAGCAGCTTAATTAGCGGGAGAGGCGAGCAGTACTTC. Its translation: CASSLISGRGEQYF.

The rearrangement links TRBV4-1 to TRBJ2-7; D call uncertain. V was shortened by 4 bases and J by 3 bases, with 10 bases between the two germline ends. CDR1 MGHRA and CDR2 YSYEKL come from the germline V gene. The CDR3 runs 13 residues. The DNA for the CDR3 is TGCGCCAGCAGCCCTGGGCCAGGCTACGAGCAGTACTTC. Translation: CASSPGPGYEQYF.

The DNA for the CDR3 is TGTGCCAGCTCACGCGGGGCCTACGAGCAGTACTTC. Translated, it gives CASSRGAYEQYF. This chain connects TRBV18 to TRBJ2-7; D perhaps matches TRBD2 (6 bases). This CDR3 contains 12 residues. V lost 4 bases, J lost 2 bases, and 6 bases lay in between. Germline V CDR1 and CDR2: KGHSH, LQKENI.

This clone has more than one count but fewer than ten. V gene TRBV20-1 combines with J gene TRBJ1-2; no firm D call. This CDR3 has 11 amino acids. The ends were cut back, 6 bases at V and 3 bases at J, with 8 bases in the middle. Germline V gene sequence: CDR1 DFQATT, CDR2 SNEGSKA (reference sequence). Written as DNA, the CDR3 is TGCAGTGCCGGAAAAGACTATGGCTACACCTTC. Translated, it gives CSAGKDYGYTF.

This chain connects TRBV27 to TRBJ2-7; D uncertain. Between the trimmed V and J ends, which lost 2 bases and 2 bases, there was a span of 10 bases. The V gene's germline CDR1 is MNHEY and CDR2 SMNVEV (reference sequence). This CDR3 contains 14 residues. This CDR3 reads CASSLKGGTYEQYF. CDR3 sequence (DNA): TGTGCCAGCAGTTTAAAGGGCGGTACCTACGAGCAGTACTTC.

The rearrangement uses TRBV19 and TRBJ2-7; 16 positions agree with TRBD2. CDR1 is LNHDA and CDR2 is SQIVND in the germline V gene (reference sequence). The CDR3 totals 17 residues. V dropped 6 bases and J dropped 5; count of bases not matched to a gene: 10. DNA of the CDR3: TGTGCCAGTAGACAACTGGGACTAGCGGGAGGGCCTCACGAGCAGTACTTC. Encoded protein: CASRQLGLAGGPHEQYF.

The chain uses TRBV6-5 and TRBJ2-5; TRBD2 matches 14 bases. The CDR3 runs 15 residues. CDR1 and CDR2 (germline): MNHEY, SVGAGI. Losses at the gene ends were 5 bases for V and 5 bases for J; bases not matched to a gene: 4. CDR3 loop: CASSPGLAGVETQYF. The CDR3 nucleotides are TGTGCCAGCAGTCCGGGACTAGCGGGAGTCGAGACCCAGTACTTC.

The table lists this clone with a few counts. The chain joins TRBV15 to TRBJ1-4; 7 nucleotides match TRBD1. Germline assignment: CDR1 LNHNV and CDR2 YYDKDF (reference sequence). The V segment lost 5 bases and the J segment 5 bases; nucleotides outside the gene matches: 8. The CDR3 covers 15 residues. The CDR3 spells CATSVDRASNEKLFF. CDR3 DNA sequence: TGTGCCACCAGCGTAGACAGGGCCTCCAATGAAAAACTGTTTTTT.

The chain has TRBV30 and TRBJ2-7; D ambiguous. CDR1 is GTSNPN and CDR2 is SVGIG in the germline V gene (reference sequence). Trimming shortened V by 2 bases and J by 3 bases, and 8 bases separated the two germline ends. This CDR3 contains 12 residues. In DNA form, the CDR3 reads TGTGCCTGGAGTTCGAGCAGCTACGAGCAGTACTTC. This encodes CAWSSSSYEQYF. Supplemented by reference TRBV30 and TRBJ2-7, the full variable domain reads SQTIHQWPATLVQPVGSPLSLECTVEGTSNPNLYWYRQAAGRGLQLLFYSVGIGQISSEVPQNLSASRPQDRQFILSSKKLLLSDSGFYLCAWSSSSYEQYFGPGTRLTVT.

The V gene is TRBV10-3, the J gene TRBJ2-1; weak D call: TRBD2 (6 bases). CDR3 length: 16 residues. Per the germline V gene, CDR1 is ENHRY and CDR2 is SYGVKD. V was trimmed by 6 bases and J by 4 bases, leaving 19 bases between them. The CDR3 reads CAIRSSGGKDYNEQFF. The CDR3 bases are TGTGCCATCAGATCTTCGGGCGGGAAGGATTACAATGAGCAGTTCTTC.

V is TRBV7-2 and J is TRBJ2-7; either TRBD1 or TRBD2 may fit D (5 bases each). Looked up from germline, CDR1 is SGHTA and CDR2 is FQGNSA. CDR3 length equals 17 residues. V gave up 5 bases and J gave up 4 bases, with 24 bases separating them. Written as DNA, the CDR3 is TGTGCCAGCAGCCTGCCCCTTACCGGGACGGTACTTTACGAGCAGTACTTC. Protein product: CASSLPLTGTVLYEQYF. The variable domain in full, completed from reference TRBV7-2 and TRBJ2-7, reads GAGVSQSPSNKVTEKGKDVELRCDPISGHTALYWYRQSLGQGLEFLIYFQGNSAPDKSGLPSDRFSAERTGGSVSTLTIQRTQQEDSAVYLCASSLPLTGTVLYEQYFGPGTRLTVT.

This clone was observed a single time. CDR3 sequence: CASSSSGTGLKDTQYF. The CDR3 nucleotides read TGTGCCAGCAGTTCATCCGGGACAGGGTTGAAAGATACGCAGTATTTT. The chain couples TRBV28 to TRBJ2-3, with 9 bases identical to TRBD1. Trimming at V came to 4 bases and at J to 5 bases, leaving 10 bases not matched to a gene. CDR3 length: 16 residues. Germline CDR1 is MDHEN and CDR2 is SYDVKM.

This clone came up a few times. The rearrangement links TRBV7-2 to TRBJ2-7, with TRBD2 identical over 9 bases. Trimming at V came to 2 bases and at J to 2 bases, leaving 16 bases not matched to a gene. The CDR3 is made up of 19 amino acids. The germline V gene encodes CDR1 SGHTA and CDR2 FQGNSA. The DNA for the CDR3 is TGTGCCAGCAGCTTACCCTACGGGGGAGATAGCGGGAGAACCTACGAGCAGTACTTC. It specifies CASSLPYGGDSGRTYEQYF.